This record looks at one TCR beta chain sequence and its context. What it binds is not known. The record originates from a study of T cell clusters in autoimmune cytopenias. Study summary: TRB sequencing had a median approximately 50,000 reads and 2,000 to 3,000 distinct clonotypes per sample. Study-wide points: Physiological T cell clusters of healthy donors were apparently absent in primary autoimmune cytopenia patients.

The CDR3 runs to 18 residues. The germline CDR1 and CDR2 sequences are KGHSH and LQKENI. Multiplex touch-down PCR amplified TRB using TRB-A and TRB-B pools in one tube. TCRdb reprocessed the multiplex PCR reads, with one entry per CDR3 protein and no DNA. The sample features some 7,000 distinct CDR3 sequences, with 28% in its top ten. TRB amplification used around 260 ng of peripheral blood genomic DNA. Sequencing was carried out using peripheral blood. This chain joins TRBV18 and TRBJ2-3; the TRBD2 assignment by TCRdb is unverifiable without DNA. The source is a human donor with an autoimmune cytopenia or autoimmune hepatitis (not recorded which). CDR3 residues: CASSPRASGGAGTDTQYF.